What follows are 30 T cell receptor beta chains derived from one specimen sequenced in a study of blood T cell repertoires in COVID-19. TCRdb's table, derived via immunoSEQ multiplex PCR, lists solely in-frame clones and lacks some. The sample shows around 420,000 clones, around 90% of them seen only once. The sample was PBMCs or T cells enriched from blood (not recorded which). Receptors originate from a woman between 40 and 55 years old with acute COVID-19.

This chain connects TRBV15 to TRBJ1-5; D may be TRBD1 (5 bases). Germline CDR1 is LNHNV and CDR2 is YYDKDF (reference sequence). V gave up 2 bases and J gave up 3 bases, with 8 bases separating them. This CDR3 comprises 14 residues. The CDR3 is CATSRRQSNQPQHF. In nucleotides, the CDR3 is TGTGCCACCAGCAGACGACAGTCCAATCAGCCCCAGCATTTT.

This clone has only one observation. This sequence joins TRBV20-1 and TRBJ1-1, with 9 nucleotides matching TRBD1. The CDR3 has 15 residues. CDR1 is DFQATT, CDR2 SNEGSKA, per germline (reference sequence). V shed 3 bases, J shed 1 base, and the junction held 6 bases outside the gene matches. The CDR3 DNA reads TGCAGTGCTAGTAACGGACAGGGGCCGAACACTGAAGCTTTCTTT. It yields the protein CSASNGQGPNTEAFF.

V is TRBV5-5 and J is TRBJ1-5, with TRBD1 identical over 7 bases. CDR1 and CDR2 (germline): SGHKS, YYEKEE (reference sequence). The V and J ends lost 4 bases and 4 bases, in that order; junction bases with no gene match: 11. This CDR3 region has 16 residues. The CDR3 nucleotides are TGTGCCAGCAGCCCCATCACAGGGGCGGGGAATCAGCCCCAGCATTTT. Protein: CASSPITGAGNQPQHF.

The chain combines TRBV29-1 with TRBJ2-7; D gene uncertain. Trimming took 4 bases from V and 2 from J, leaving 3 bases between them. This CDR3 contains 10 residues. Germline lookup yields CDR1 SQVTM and CDR2 ANQGSEA. The CDR3 here is CSVVTYEQYF. DNA of the CDR3: TGCAGCGTTGTTACCTACGAGCAGTACTTC.

The gene calls are TRBV7-9 and TRBJ1-6; D unresolved. CDR3 size: 13 residues. With 5 bases removed from V and 10 bases from J, the gap between germline ends came to 12 bases. Germline CDR1 is SEHNR and CDR2 is FQNEAQ (reference sequence). The CDR3 nucleotides are TGTGCCAGCAGCGGAGGAATAAAATCACCCCTCCACTTT. Translating gives CASSGGIKSPLHF.

This clone was seen just once. The rearrangement uses TRBV10-3 and TRBJ2-2, with TRBD1 matching 7 bases. The CDR3 has 15 residues. The germline gives CDR1 ENHRY, CDR2 SYGVKD. V was pared by 5 bases and J by 4 bases, with 7 bases of the junction left unmatched. The DNA of the CDR3 is TGTGCCATCAGTCAAGAACAGGGGCCCACCGGGGAGCTGTTTTTT. Amino acid sequence: CAISQEQGPTGELFF.

The chain uses TRBV4-1 and TRBJ1-6, with TRBD1 identical over 10 bases. With 5 bases clipped from V and 9 bases from J, the junction kept 13 bases outside the gene matches. There are 17 residues in the CDR3. The germline CDR1 and CDR2 sequences are MGHRA and YSYEKL. This chain's CDR3 is CASSTRLPGQGLSPLHF. CDR3 nucleotide sequence: TGCGCCAGCAGCACCCGACTCCCGGGACAGGGGCTTTCACCCCTCCACTTT.

The rearrangement links TRBV2 to TRBJ2-5; 9 nucleotides align to TRBD2. The CDR3 covers 17 residues. V dropped 0 bases and J dropped 4; count of bases not matched to a gene: 9. In germline, CDR1 is SNHLY, CDR2 FYNNEI. The CDR3 sequence is CASSEALGGGASETQYF. The CDR3 DNA follows: TGTGCCAGCAGTGAAGCGCTTGGCGGGGGGGCCTCAGAGACCCAGTACTTC. The entire variable domain, with the rest obtained from reference TRBV2 and TRBJ2-5, is as follows: EPEVTQTPSHQVTQMGQEVILRCVPISNHLYFYWYRQILGQKVEFLVSFYNNEISEKSEIFDDQFSVERPDGSNFTLKIRSTKLEDSAMYFCASSEALGGGASETQYFGPGTRLLVL.

V gene TRBV6-4 combines with J gene TRBJ1-5; perhaps TRBD1 as D (6 bases). This CDR3 comprises 19 residues. Germline values: CDR1 MRHNA, CDR2 SNTAGT. V gave up 4 bases and J gave up 4 bases, with 26 bases separating them. The CDR3 reads CASSGRSRLQRDKNQPQHF. DNA for the CDR3: TGTGCCAGCAGTGGTCGATCTCGGCTACAGCGGGACAAGAATCAGCCCCAGCATTTT.

The chain links TRBV6-6 to TRBJ2-7, with 9 bases that match TRBD1. This CDR3 is 14 amino acids long. Germline V gene data show CDR1 as MNHNY and CDR2 as SVGAGI (reference sequence). The V and J ends lost 5 bases and 6 bases, in that order; junction bases with no gene match: 8. The CDR3 coding sequence is TGTGCCAGCAGTCGACAGGGGGAGTATGTCGAGCAGTACTTC. This sequence encodes CASSRQGEYVEQYF.

This rearrangement joins TRBV27 to TRBJ2-2; 8 bases fit TRBD2. Germline CDR1 is MNHEY and CDR2 is SMNVEV (reference sequence). This CDR3 has 17 amino acids. The junction had 7 bases not matched to a gene; V was cut back by 2 bases and J by 2 bases. In DNA form, the CDR3 reads TGTGCCAGCAGTTTAATTTTAGCGGGAACAAACACCGGGGAGCTGTTTTTT. It specifies CASSLILAGTNTGELFF.

The chain joins TRBV9 to TRBJ2-3; 8 bases match TRBD2. CDR3 length: 14 amino acids. J gave up 8 bases and V 4 bases, and 9 bases lay outside the gene matches. From germline, CDR1 is SGDLS and CDR2 YYNGEE. CDR3 sequence reads: CASSPSSAGGTQYF. In nucleotides, the CDR3 is TGTGCCAGCAGCCCATCCTCTGCGGGGGGTACGCAGTATTTT.

This chain links TRBV30 with TRBJ2-7; D possibly corresponds to TRBD1 (6 bases). Germline CDR1 reads GTSNPN; CDR2 reads SVGIG (reference sequence). V lost 2 bases, J lost 4 bases, and 15 bases lay in between. This CDR3 contains 14 residues. The DNA of the CDR3 is TGTGCCTGGAGTACAGGGTACCAACGGTACGAGCAGTACTTC. This codes for CAWSTGYQRYEQYF.

This clone was detected once. The chain links TRBV27 to TRBJ2-7; D gene unclear. V gave up 3 bases and J gave up 2 bases, with 11 bases separating them. CDR1 is MNHEY and CDR2 is SMNVEV in the germline V gene (reference sequence). There are 14 residues in the CDR3. The CDR3 nucleotides are TGTGCCAGCAGTTTTCAACAGACCACCTACGAGCAGTACTTC. Protein: CASSFQQTTYEQYF.

This chain joins TRBV4-2 and TRBJ1-2, with 7 bases fitting TRBD1. The V gene's germline CDR1 is LGHNA and CDR2 YNFKEQ. CDR3 length equals 15 residues. Trimming at V came to 3 bases and at J to 6 bases, leaving 10 bases not matched to a gene. The chain's CDR3 is CASSHPGGTSDGYTF. CDR3 in DNA: TGTGCCAGCAGCCACCCAGGGGGGACCTCGGATGGCTACACCTTC.

In the case of this clone: Other DNA sequences in the same sample also yield this CDR3. The rearrangement uses TRBV9 and TRBJ2-7, with 11 bases lining up with TRBD1. Germline trimming cut 0 bases from V and 2 bases from J; bases unmatched to any gene: 1. Germline CDR1 and CDR2: SGDLS and YYNGEE. This CDR3 spans 15 amino acids. The CDR3 reads CASSVGDRGTYEQYF. The CDR3 DNA reads as TGTGCCAGCAGCGTAGGGGACAGGGGGACCTACGAGCAGTACTTC.

The gene calls are TRBV4-1 and TRBJ1-5; the D gene is possibly TRBD1 (6 bases). Germline loops: CDR1 MGHRA, CDR2 YSYEKL. The CDR3 sequence is 17 residues long. V was clipped by 1 base and J by 3 bases, with 16 bases between them. CDR3 region: CASSQGWQGSPNQPQHF. The CDR3 region has the DNA TGCGCCAGCAGCCAAGGATGGCAGGGGAGCCCCAATCAGCCCCAGCATTTT.

The V and J genes are TRBV9 and TRBJ1-2; D is perhaps TRBD1 (6 bases). CDR1 is SGDLS and CDR2 is YYNGEE in the germline V gene. The CDR3 is made up of 13 amino acids. Trimming left V 0 bases short and J 3 bases short, with 6 bases between. CDR3 loop: CASSVGTDYGYTF. Here the CDR3 DNA reads TGTGCCAGCAGCGTAGGGACAGACTATGGCTACACCTTC.

V usage is TRBV18 and J usage is TRBJ2-7, with a weak D call TRBD1 (7 bases). Looked up from germline, CDR1 is KGHSH and CDR2 is LQKENI. CDR3 length: 14 residues. V lost 3 bases, J lost 4 bases, and 13 bases lay in between. The CDR3 loop reads CASSPQTGRYEQYF. The CDR3 region has the DNA TGTGCCAGCTCACCGCAGACAGGGAGGTACGAGCAGTACTTC.

The chain uses TRBV19 and TRBJ1-2; perhaps TRBD1 as D (6 bases). The ends were cut back, 5 bases at V and 7 bases at J, with 11 bases in the middle. Looked up from germline, CDR1 is LNHDA and CDR2 is SQIVND (reference sequence). The CDR3 spans 12 residues. The CDR3 nucleotides are TGTGCCAGTAGTTCAGGGGCGACTGGCTACACCTTC. The encoded protein is CASSSGATGYTF. The full variable domain, completed using reference TRBV19 and TRBJ1-2, is DGGITQSPKYLFRKEGQNVTLSCEQNLNHDAMYWYRQDPGQGLRLIYYSQIVNDFQKGDIAEGYSVSREKKESFPLTVTSAQKNPTAFYLCASSSGATGYTFGSGTRLTVV.

This chain links TRBV6-5 with TRBJ1-4; D perhaps matches TRBD1 (6 bases). The germline V gene encodes CDR1 MNHEY and CDR2 SVGAGI. This CDR3 spans 14 amino acids. V was clipped by 4 bases and J by 1 base, with 7 bases between them. The CDR3 DNA reads TGTGCCAGCAGTTCGGACAGAACTAATGAAAAACTGTTTTTT. Encoded protein: CASSSDRTNEKLFF.

The chain combines TRBV4-1 with TRBJ2-7; 9 bases are shared with TRBD1. With 1 base clipped from V and 3 bases from J, the junction kept 4 bases outside the gene matches. The CDR3 sequence is 15 residues long. Germline V CDR1 and CDR2: MGHRA, YSYEKL. The CDR3 reads CASSQVTGGGYEQYF. The CDR3, as DNA: TGCGCCAGCAGCCAAGTGACAGGGGGAGGCTACGAGCAGTACTTC.

The chain employs TRBV24-1 and TRBJ1-2; D is uncertain. The germline V gene has CDR1 KGHDR and CDR2 SFDVKD. V was clipped by 0 bases and J by 8 bases, with 6 bases between them. This CDR3 has 12 residues. The CDR3 loop reads CATSDLAEGYTF. The CDR3 nucleotides read TGTGCCACCAGTGATTTGGCAGAAGGCTACACCTTC.

V gene TRBV5-6 combines with J gene TRBJ1-4; 10 nucleotides line up with TRBD1. Trimming cost V 0 bases and J 10 bases; bases outside gene matches: 12. The CDR3 sequence is 17 residues long. Germline V gene sequence: CDR1 SGHDT, CDR2 YYEEEE. This chain's CDR3 is CASSLEQDRGISAKLFF. The CDR3 DNA sequence: TGTGCCAGCAGCTTGGAGCAGGACAGGGGGATTTCCGCAAAACTGTTTTTT.

This sequence joins TRBV11-3 and TRBJ2-5; TRBD1 aligns across 8 bases. Germline CDR1 is SGHNT and CDR2 is YENEEA. V lost 3 bases, J lost 1 base, and 10 bases stayed unmatched. The CDR3 is 17 amino acids. CDR3 protein: CASSLARRGTGQETQYF. Here the CDR3 DNA reads TGTGCCAGCAGCTTGGCCCGTCGCGGGACAGGCCAAGAGACCCAGTACTTC.

In its sample, this clone was seen a few times. For the CDR3, the DNA is TGTGCCAGCAGACCTAACTCCGGCAAGCGGGGGCTCAGGGACATTCAGTACTTC. Protein: CASRPNSGKRGLRDIQYF. The rearrangement uses TRBV28 and TRBJ2-4, with TRBD2 matching 8 bases. Germline trimming cut 6 bases from V and 8 bases from J; bases unmatched to any gene: 21. Germline loops: CDR1 MDHEN, CDR2 SYDVKM. The CDR3 is 18 residues long.

The genes are TRBV27 and TRBJ1-2, with TRBD1 identical over 10 bases. Per the germline V gene, CDR1 is MNHEY and CDR2 is SMNVEV (reference sequence). The length of the CDR3 is 16 residues. V trimming: 6 bases; J trimming: 3 bases; junction bases outside the gene matches: 10. CDR3 coding DNA: TGTGCCAGCAGCCTTATCGGGACAGGGGTCCACTATGGCTACACCTTC. Its translation: CASSLIGTGVHYGYTF.

The genes are TRBV15 and TRBJ1-1; 7 bases are a match to TRBD1. The CDR3 covers 15 residues. V dropped 0 bases and J dropped 4; count of bases not matched to a gene: 5. Per the germline V gene, CDR1 is LNHNV and CDR2 is YYDKDF (reference sequence). The CDR3 DNA reads TGTGCCACCAGCAGAGATAGACAGGGCGGCACTGAAGCTTTCTTT. Translating gives CATSRDRQGGTEAFF.

The V gene is TRBV18, the J gene TRBJ1-5; 7 bases align to TRBD1. The CDR3 length is 14 residues. The germline CDR1 and CDR2 sequences are KGHSH and LQKENI. The ends lost 2 bases at V and 3 bases at J; junction bases unmatched: 1. DNA of the CDR3: TGTGCCAGCTCACCAGGACAGGACAATCAGCCCCAGCATTTT. As protein: CASSPGQDNQPQHF. Based on the CDR3 plus reference TRBV18 and TRBJ1-5, the full variable domain is NAGVMQNPRHLVRRRGQEARLRCSPMKGHSHVYWYRQLPEEGLKFMVYLQKENIIDESGMPKERFSAEFPKEGPSILRIQQVVRGDSAAYFCASSPGQDNQPQHFGDGTRLSIL.

The chain recombines TRBV29-1 with TRBJ1-2; a weak D match, TRBD1 (6 bases). V was trimmed by 0 bases and J by 5 bases, leaving 10 bases between them. The CDR3 totals 13 residues. CDR1 is SQVTM, CDR2 ANQGSEA, per germline. The DNA for the CDR3 is TGCAGCGTTGAAGACAGGGGATTGTATGGCTACACCTTC. Translating it yields CSVEDRGLYGYTF.